This T cell receptor (beta chain) was recorded in a study of CD8+CD57+ T cells in acquired aplastic anemia. Study-level background: Sorted CD4+ and CD8+ cells gave an average of around 3 ug of DNA. Mean read depth for CD4+ cells from healthy donors was around 9.9 million. Regarding the study as a whole: Between patients and controls, approximately 29 CD8+ CDR3 sequences were found in common. The CD8+ Simpson's diversity of patients and controls was not significantly different.

Genomic DNA served as template for TCR beta VDJ and CDR3 profiling. TCRdb processed the reads anew with MiXCR; each CDR3 protein has one entry. The repertoire holds some 120,000 distinct CDR3 sequences, more than 40% seen once, with 2% to 3% in the top ten. For this clonotype: The antigen remains undetermined.

Sequences were obtained from sorted CD4+, CD8+, or CD8+CD57+ T cells (not recorded which) from PBMCs. This receptor was identified in a human donor in good health, serving as a control.

The CDR3, as DNA: TGCAGCGTTGTAGGGCAGGAGGAGAACACTGAAGCTTTCTTT. Its protein product is CSVVGQEENTEAFF. The chain links TRBV29-1 to TRBJ1-1; D unclear. Per germline, CDR1 SQVTM and CDR2 ANQGSEA. Trimming shortened V by 4 bases and J by 1 base, and 13 bases separated the two germline ends. This CDR3 region has 14 residues.